This T cell receptor (beta chain) was identified during a study of blood T cell repertoires in COVID-19. Background on the study: Donors in the United States, Italy and Spain gave samples during acute or convalescent COVID-19. T cells, B-cell-depleted T cells, or PBMCs provided the cDNA or gDNA that served as material.

This clone appeared a few times. The same CDR3 arises from other DNA sequences in this sample as well. In the source study's methods: Quantification of nucleated cells was approximated via reference gene primer amplification. The assay was immunoSEQ multiplex PCR, and TCRdb's table has in-frame clones only and misses some. D and trimming were read from the DNA, whereas the V and J calls and clone size are those reported in that table. Among around 140,000 clones, approximately 84% were seen once, and the ten largest hold roughly 45%. V was shortened by 6 bases and J by 7 bases, with 12 bases between the two germline ends. The germline gives CDR1 MNHEY, CDR2 SVGAGI. The CDR3 length is 13 residues.

The rearrangement uses TRBV6-5 and TRBJ1-4, with D possibly TRBD1 on 5 matching bases. This receptor was obtained from a human donor in a cohort sampled during active COVID-19. The material sequenced was peripheral blood. The DNA of the CDR3 is TGTGCCAGCAGGAGGCAGGGTGGTGAAAAACTGTTTTTT. It translates to CASRRQGGEKLFF.